The 13 T cell receptor beta chains given below trace back to one sample, sequenced in a study of shared clonotypes between healthy human individuals. Sequenced by immunoSEQ multiplex PCR; TCRdb stores in-frame clones only, minus some. The data show about 980,000 clones, more than 75% seen once. The sample taken for sequencing was memory CD4+ T cells sorted from blood. Subset specified: CD45RA-negative fraction. All receptors come from a man aged 18-30 years in good health.

This chain joins TRBV30 and TRBJ1-4; TRBD1 matches 9 bases. The V segment lost 5 bases and the J segment 3 bases; nucleotides outside the gene matches: 4. CDR1 and CDR2 from the germline V gene are GTSNPN and SVGIG (reference sequence). The CDR3 is 14 residues long. CDR3: CAWDRGLPNEKLFF. CDR3 DNA sequence: TGTGCCTGGGACAGGGGGTTGCCTAATGAAAAACTGTTTTTT. The full variable domain, completed using reference TRBV30 and TRBJ1-4, is SQTIHQWPATLVQPVGSPLSLECTVEGTSNPNLYWYRQAAGRGLQLLFYSVGIGQISSEVPQNLSASRPQDRQFILSSKKLLLSDSGFYLCAWDRGLPNEKLFFGSGTQLSVL.

The chain combines TRBV15 with TRBJ1-5; D possibly corresponds to TRBD1 (5 bases). CDR1 LNHNV and CDR2 YYDKDF come from the germline V gene (reference sequence). Trimming left V 0 bases short and J 7 bases short, with 16 bases between. The CDR3 totals 16 residues. The CDR3 reads CATSRDPGDRSQPQHF. The CDR3 DNA sequence: TGTGCCACCAGCAGAGACCCGGGGGACCGTTCCCAGCCCCAGCATTTT.

V is TRBV29-1 and J is TRBJ2-3, with a tentative D call TRBD2 (7 bases). V lost 7 bases to trimming and J lost 1 base, with 15 bases between them. Germline loops: CDR1 SQVTM, CDR2 ANQGSEA. The CDR3 runs to 14 residues. The DNA for the CDR3 is TGCAGCGCCGGGGGGCAGGGTGGCACAGATACGCAGTATTTT. It yields the protein CSAGGQGGTDTQYF.

This clone was recorded many times. At the DNA level, this CDR3 is encoded by other sequences in the same sample as well. V usage is TRBV5-1 and J usage is TRBJ1-1, with D hard to call. The CDR3 has 14 residues. Trimming stripped 1 base from V and 0 bases from J, with 7 bases between. Germline values: CDR1 SGHRS, CDR2 YFSETQ. CDR3 nucleotides: TGCGCCAGCAGCTTGTATGGGGTGAACACTGAAGCTTTCTTT. This gives the protein CASSLYGVNTEAFF. Filled out from reference TRBV5-1 and TRBJ1-1, the complete variable domain reads KAGVTQTPRYLIKTRGQQVTLSCSPISGHRSVSWYQQTPGQGLQFLFEYFSETQRNKGNFPGRFSGRQFSNSRSEMNVSTLELGDSALYLCASSLYGVNTEAFFGQGTRLTVV.

The V call is TRBV30, the J call TRBJ1-3, with D possibly matching TRBD1 (6 bases). This CDR3 is built from 14 residues. The V end lost 0 bases, the J end lost 4 bases, and 10 bases lay between the germline ends. The germline CDR1 and CDR2 sequences are GTSNPN and SVGIG (reference sequence). The CDR3 loop is CAWSVDSNGNTIYF. CDR3 in DNA: TGTGCCTGGAGTGTGGACAGCAACGGAAACACCATATATTTT.

This clone was picked up a small number of times. The chain uses TRBV4-3 and TRBJ1-1; TRBD1 aligns across 8 bases. The CDR3 sequence is 15 residues long. V lost 2 bases, J lost 7 bases, and 9 bases stayed unmatched. Germline CDR1 reads LGHNA; CDR2 reads YSLEER. The DNA of the CDR3 is TGCGCCAGCAGCCAACTATTGACAGGGGCCGGTGAAGCTTTCTTT. Translation gives CASSQLLTGAGEAFF.

V gene TRBV6-6 combines with J gene TRBJ2-7; D ambiguous. The V and J ends lost 4 bases and 9 bases respectively, with 10 bases between them. Germline V gene lookup returns CDR1 MNHNY and CDR2 SVGAGI (reference sequence). This CDR3 comprises 11 residues. CDR3 sequence: CASSLASRQYF. In nucleotides, the CDR3 is TGTGCCAGCAGTTTGGCTTCTCGGCAGTACTTC.

The J gene is TRBJ2-3, the V gene TRBV7-3, with 7 positions matching TRBD2. Germline loops: CDR1 SGHTA, CDR2 FQGTGA. The CDR3 runs to 14 residues. J gave up 4 bases and V 1 base, and 2 bases lay outside the gene matches. The CDR3 coding sequence is TGTGCCAGCAGCTTAAGCGGGGGATCAGATACGCAGTATTTT. This gives the protein CASSLSGGSDTQYF.

This chain joins TRBV19 and TRBJ2-1, with TRBD2 matching 12 bases. Germline V gene sequence: CDR1 LNHDA, CDR2 SQIVND (reference sequence). This CDR3 is 15 amino acids long. V shed 1 base and J 7 bases; nucleotides not matched to a gene: 2. As DNA, the CDR3 is TGTGCCAGTAGTATAGCTAGCGGGGGGGCGAATGAGCAGTTCTTC. Its translation is CASSIASGGANEQFF.

The V gene is TRBV20-1, the J gene TRBJ1-2; D unclear. Germline-derived CDR1 and CDR2 are DFQATT and SNEGSKA (reference sequence). Trimming shortened V by 0 bases and J by 8 bases, and 7 bases separated the two germline ends. The CDR3 contains 11 residues. CDR3 region: CSARELGGYTF. The CDR3, as DNA: TGCAGTGCTAGAGAACTCGGGGGCTACACCTTC.

The chain has TRBV5-1 and TRBJ2-1; 9 positions match TRBD1. The CDR3 has 14 amino acids. Per germline, CDR1 SGHRS and CDR2 YFSETQ. V shed 4 bases, J shed 7 bases, and the junction held 6 bases outside the gene matches. The CDR3 bases are TGCGCCAGCAGCGAACAGGGGGCGAGGAATGAGCAGTTCTTC. It codes for CASSEQGARNEQFF.

As regards this clone: The same CDR3 arises from other DNA sequences in this sample as well. The V call is TRBV7-9, the J call TRBJ1-2; D is undetermined. Germline V gene data show CDR1 as SEHNR and CDR2 as FQNEAQ (reference sequence). The CDR3 has 12 amino acids. The V end lost 1 base, the J end lost 2 bases, and 2 bases lay between the germline ends. DNA of the CDR3: TGTGCCAGCAGCTTAGGGAACTATGGCTACACCTTC. Protein: CASSLGNYGYTF.

J is TRBJ2-2 and V is TRBV10-3; D may be TRBD2 (6 bases). This CDR3 is built from 16 residues. Per germline, CDR1 ENHRY and CDR2 SYGVKD. V lost 0 bases and J 4 bases, leaving 12 bases between the germline ends. CDR3 sequence (DNA): TGTGCCATCAGTGAGTCGGGTAGGGGAGGCACCGGGGAGCTGTTTTTT. As protein: CAISESGRGGTGELFF.